This T cell receptor beta chain was captured in a study of shared T cell receptors in the human thymus. CDR1 MNHEY and CDR2 SVGAGI come from the germline V gene. Trimming left V 4 bases short and J 2 bases short, with 12 bases between. The CDR3 totals 15 residues. Clones were sequenced by immunoSEQ multiplex PCR, and TCRdb holds only the in-frame ones, with some missing. The repertoire has 720,000 or so clones, 80% to 90% of them found once; the top ten carry roughly 0.01%. These data were also reused for a study on human thymus T cells. That investigation notes: Resections from corrective heart surgery provided thymus tissue. V and J genes seemed to be used with bias in thymic and blood repertoires. In unrelated individuals, thymic repertoires overlapped highly, according to related research.

The chain carries TRBV6-5 and TRBJ2-1; D perhaps matches TRBD2 (5 bases). The TCR sequence derives from a girl under three years old with a congenital heart defect. The specimen sequenced was thymocytes. The CDR3 nucleotides read TGTGCCAGCAGTTTGTCCGGGAATACCTACAATGAGCAGTTCTTC. Translating it yields CASSLSGNTYNEQFF.